This T cell receptor (beta chain) was profiled in a study of lymphopenia after photon versus proton radiotherapy. The study, taken as a whole, reports: Under photons, naive T cells and diversity fell while effector/memory populations rose. Post-nadir diversity loss with photons came from oligoclonal expansion, particularly CD8+ Temra cells. In patients who died, overall survival fell as post-nadir TCR diversity dropped more.

Repertoires were generated with immunoSEQ multiplex PCR, while TCRdb's copy carries only in-frame clones and drops some. The data hold some 42,000 clones, with over 80% observed a single time. A note on this clone: Its antigen is currently unknown.

The CDR3 contains 14 residues. Germline-derived CDR1 and CDR2 are LNHDA and SQIVND (reference sequence). Between the trimmed V and J ends, which lost 5 bases and 7 bases, there was a span of 12 bases. The receptor was derived from a woman in her 70s with pancreatic cancer. The chain recombines TRBV19 with TRBJ1-6; D is unresolved. This material consisted of peripheral blood, taken from a patient treated with proton-based radiotherapy. CDR3 nucleotide sequence: TGTGCCAGTAGTTCTCCAGGAGGGAATTCACCCCTCCACTTT. It encodes CASSSPGGNSPLHF. The variable domain in full, with the rest retrieved from reference TRBV19 and TRBJ1-6, is DGGITQSPKYLFRKEGQNVTLSCEQNLNHDAMYWYRQDPGQGLRLIYYSQIVNDFQKGDIAEGYSVSREKKESFPLTVTSAQKNPTAFYLCASSSPGGNSPLHFGNGTRLTVT.